Below are 22 T cell receptor beta chains sequenced from a single sample in a study of neoadjuvant anti-PD-1 for oral cavity cancer (dated by TCRdb to about 2021). The library was made by the immunoSEQ multiplex PCR assay. In its TCRdb copy, this immuneACCESS table keeps in-frame sequences only and misses some clones. Where compared with another copy, unresolved V genes explain less than half of these, and the others have no known cause. In all, the sample holds about 81,000 clones, and about 80% of those were seen once. 3.1% of the sample is in the top ten clones. What the time point label conveys for this sample: before neoadjuvant nivolumab. The source was PBMCs, collected before nivolumab (anti-PD-1) treatment. The source is a person aged 40 to 85 with oral cavity squamous cell carcinoma.

This clone has a single count. The gene calls are TRBV2 and TRBJ1-2, with a possible D match to TRBD1 (5 bases). Trimming stripped 6 bases from V and 2 bases from J, with 13 bases between. The CDR3 covers 14 residues. CDR1 and CDR2 from the germline V gene are SNHLY and FYNNEI. This CDR3 reads CASRSTGVNYGYTF. The CDR3 DNA sequence: TGTGCCAGCAGATCGACGGGGGTAAACTATGGCTACACCTTC. The variable domain in full, with the rest retrieved from reference TRBV2 and TRBJ1-2, is EPEVTQTPSHQVTQMGQEVILRCVPISNHLYFYWYRQILGQKVEFLVSFYNNEISEKSEIFDDQFSVERPDGSNFTLKIRSTKLEDSAMYFCASRSTGVNYGYTFGSGTRLTVV.

The chain combines TRBV29-1 with TRBJ2-1; possibly TRBD1 or TRBD2 for D (6 bases each). V was shortened by 6 bases and J by 2 bases, with 14 bases between the two germline ends. The CDR3 runs to 14 residues. The germline CDR1 and CDR2 sequences are SQVTM and ANQGSEA. The CDR3 DNA reads TGCAGCGTCGAGGGGGGCCTGACCTACAATGAGCAGTTCTTC. Translated, it gives CSVEGGLTYNEQFF.

J is TRBJ1-1 and V is TRBV5-1; D is unresolved. The CDR3 has 14 amino acids. Germline CDR1 is SGHRS and CDR2 is YFSETQ. V lost 4 bases, J lost 6 bases, and 16 bases lay in between. This CDR3 reads CASSPQETRAEAFF. DNA of the CDR3: TGCGCCAGCAGCCCCCAGGAAACCCGGGCTGAAGCTTTCTTT.

This chain uses TRBV10-2 with TRBJ2-7, with 7 bases aligning to TRBD1. The germline V gene has CDR1 WSHSY and CDR2 SAAADI. The CDR3 loop spans 15 amino acids. The V gene end was trimmed by 0 bases and the J gene end by 3 bases; junction bases not matched to a gene: 5. The CDR3 DNA is TGCGCCAGCAGTGAGTCGACGACAGGGAACTACGAGCAGTACTTC. Translated, it gives CASSESTTGNYEQYF.

The chain joins TRBV6-5 to TRBJ2-5; no reliable D call. CDR1 is MNHEY, CDR2 SVGAGI, per germline. Trimming removed 6 bases at V and 8 bases at J, with 10 bases between. This CDR3 spans 11 amino acids. CDR3 nucleotide sequence: TGTGCCAGCAGCATCGGTTTCACCCAGTACTTC. The encoded protein is CASSIGFTQYF.

The J gene is TRBJ2-1, the V gene TRBV19; 11 bases agree with TRBD2. The trim removed 7 bases at V and 3 bases at J, leaving 5 bases unmatched. The CDR3 extends over 15 amino acids. CDR1 and CDR2 from the germline V gene are LNHDA and SQIVND (reference sequence). CDR3: CASKVAGGSYNEQFF. The CDR3 DNA reads as TGTGCCAGTAAGGTAGCGGGAGGGAGCTACAATGAGCAGTTCTTC.

The sample holds one count of this clone. CDR3 sequence: CASRTQGSGLWYEQYF. The CDR3 DNA reads as TGTGCCAGCAGGACGCAGGGGTCGGGACTATGGTACGAGCAGTACTTC. This sequence joins TRBV6-6 and TRBJ2-7; tentative D call: TRBD2 (7 bases). V gave up 6 bases and J gave up 4 bases, with 22 bases separating them. Germline CDR1 MNHNY, CDR2 SVGAGI (reference sequence). The CDR3 contains 16 residues.

The table lists this clone with a few counts. This chain links TRBV5-1 with TRBJ2-2; 7 bases are a match to TRBD1. This CDR3 region has 15 residues. Germline V gene data show CDR1 as SGHRS and CDR2 as YFSETQ. Trimming at V came to 3 bases and at J to 7 bases, leaving 9 bases not matched to a gene. The CDR3 loop reads CASSSQTTGIGELFF. The CDR3 bases are TGCGCCAGCAGCTCCCAAACGACAGGGATCGGGGAGCTGTTTTTT. The variable domain in full, with the rest retrieved from reference TRBV5-1 and TRBJ2-2, is KAGVTQTPRYLIKTRGQQVTLSCSPISGHRSVSWYQQTPGQGLQFLFEYFSETQRNKGNFPGRFSGRQFSNSRSEMNVSTLELGDSALYLCASSSQTTGIGELFFGEGSRLTVL.

The chain links TRBV6-1 to TRBJ2-7, with 8 bases that match TRBD1. The CDR3 is 14 amino acids. J lost 0 bases, V lost 7 bases, and 5 bases had no gene match. CDR1 is MNHNS and CDR2 is SASEGT in the germline V gene. CDR3 DNA: TGTGCCAGCAACAGGGGGATAGGCTCCTACGAGCAGTACTTC. Its protein is CASNRGIGSYEQYF.

The CDR3 DNA reads as TGTGCCAGCAAGGAGGGGGCCTCTGGAAACACCATATATTTT. Translating gives CASKEGASGNTIYF. The V gene is TRBV2, the J gene TRBJ1-3, with 7 bases matching TRBD1. V dropped 7 bases and J dropped 0; count of bases not matched to a gene: 3. CDR1 is SNHLY, CDR2 FYNNEI, per germline. The CDR3 has 14 residues. Combining the CDR3 with reference TRBV2 and TRBJ1-3 gives the whole variable domain EPEVTQTPSHQVTQMGQEVILRCVPISNHLYFYWYRQILGQKVEFLVSFYNNEISEKSEIFDDQFSVERPDGSNFTLKIRSTKLEDSAMYFCASKEGASGNTIYFGEGSWLTVV.

The V and J genes are TRBV10-2 and TRBJ2-1; 7 bases fit TRBD2. V trimming: 0 bases; J trimming: 5 bases; junction bases outside the gene matches: 1. The CDR3 runs 14 residues. From germline, CDR1 is WSHSY and CDR2 SAAADI. The CDR3 loop is CASSESTSNNEQFF. CDR3 bases: TGCGCCAGCAGTGAGTCGACTAGCAACAATGAGCAGTTCTTC.

The chain recombines TRBV6-5 with TRBJ1-2; D uncertain. The germline CDR1 and CDR2 sequences are MNHEY and SVGAGI. CDR3 length equals 13 residues. V lost 6 bases to trimming and J lost 7 bases, with 15 bases between them. In DNA form, the CDR3 reads TGTGCCAGCAGCCTAGGCGGGTTAGGTGGCTACACCTTC. Translating gives CASSLGGLGGYTF.

The J gene is TRBJ1-2, the V gene TRBV9; 10 bases are a match to TRBD1. The germline V gene encodes CDR1 SGDLS and CDR2 YYNGEE. V trimming: 3 bases; J trimming: 5 bases; junction bases outside the gene matches: 7. The CDR3 length is 15 residues. CDR3 amino acids: CASSGDRGPNYGYTF. Here the CDR3 DNA reads TGTGCCAGCAGCGGGGACAGGGGCCCGAATTATGGCTACACCTTC.

This clone was found once. V is TRBV7-8 and J is TRBJ1-2; D remains ambiguous. From germline, CDR1 is SGHVS and CDR2 FQNEAQ. This CDR3 region has 13 residues. V shed 6 bases and J shed 6 bases, with 14 bases lying between them. Here the CDR3 DNA reads TGTGCCAGCAGTCTAGGACTTAAGGATGGCTACACCTTC. Its protein is CASSLGLKDGYTF.

By proportion, this clone is medium-sized. The chain recombines TRBV6-5 with TRBJ1-1; D not certain. CDR1 and CDR2 (germline): MNHEY, SVGAGI. There are 13 residues in the CDR3. The ends were cut back, 3 bases at V and 4 bases at J, with 9 bases in the middle. CDR3 protein: CASSYNEGTEAFF. In DNA form, the CDR3 reads TGTGCCAGCAGTTATAACGAGGGCACTGAAGCTTTCTTT.

This rearrangement joins TRBV30 to TRBJ1-5, with TRBD1 identical over 9 bases. V trimming: 5 bases; J trimming: 4 bases; junction bases outside the gene matches: 12. The CDR3 runs 16 residues. Germline lookup yields CDR1 GTSNPN and CDR2 SVGIG (reference sequence). CDR3 nucleotide sequence: TGTGCCTGGGAACCGGGACAGGGCCTAGTGAATCAGCCCCAGCATTTT. Residues: CAWEPGQGLVNQPQHF. The complete variable domain, with remaining parts taken from reference TRBV30 and TRBJ1-5, reads SQTIHQWPATLVQPVGSPLSLECTVEGTSNPNLYWYRQAAGRGLQLLFYSVGIGQISSEVPQNLSASRPQDRQFILSSKKLLLSDSGFYLCAWEPGQGLVNQPQHFGDGTRLSIL.

V usage is TRBV6-1 and J usage is TRBJ2-4, with 9 positions matching TRBD1. The CDR3 consists of 13 residues. V trimming: 7 bases; J trimming: 6 bases; junction bases outside the gene matches: 4. Germline CDR1 is MNHNS and CDR2 is SASEGT. This chain's CDR3 is CASISGQGNIQYF. CDR3 in DNA: TGTGCCAGCATTTCGGGACAGGGAAACATTCAGTACTTC.

The chain has TRBV6-6 and TRBJ2-7; D call uncertain. The germline V gene has CDR1 MNHNY and CDR2 SVGAGI (reference sequence). The CDR3 is made up of 11 amino acids. Trimming removed 4 bases from V and 2 bases from J, with 3 bases in between. CDR3 sequence reads: CASSLTYEQYF. CDR3 nucleotide sequence: TGTGCCAGCAGTTTAACCTACGAGCAGTACTTC.

The chain employs TRBV10-3 and TRBJ2-5, with TRBD2 matching 7 bases. In germline, CDR1 is ENHRY, CDR2 SYGVKD. V lost 4 bases to trimming and J lost 5 bases; unmatched junction nucleotides: 4. CDR3 length: 13 amino acids. Written as DNA, the CDR3 is TGTGCCATCAGTGCCAGGACTAGTGAGACCCAGTACTTC. It specifies CAISARTSETQYF.

The chain joins TRBV11-2 to TRBJ2-1; TRBD1 matches at 10 bases. Looked up from germline, CDR1 is SGHAT and CDR2 is FQNNGV. J gave up 9 bases and V 4 bases, and 15 bases lay outside the gene matches. The CDR3 is 17 amino acids. CDR3 region: CASSSEGGTGVASEQFF. CDR3 nucleotides: TGTGCCAGCAGCTCTGAGGGCGGGACAGGGGTGGCCAGTGAGCAGTTCTTC.

Comment on this clone: Other DNA sequences in the sample encode the same CDR3. The chain has TRBV7-2 and TRBJ1-5; D unresolved. Deletions cut 1 base from V and 0 bases from J, with 4 bases between. The CDR3 runs to 14 residues. Per germline, CDR1 SGHTA and CDR2 FQGNSA. CDR3 sequence (DNA): TGTGCCAGCAGCTTAGGGTATAGCAATCAGCCCCAGCATTTT. Encoded protein: CASSLGYSNQPQHF.

The chain is built from TRBV10-3 and TRBJ1-1; D is unclear. The germline gives CDR1 ENHRY, CDR2 SYGVKD. Trimming shortened V by 7 bases and J by 2 bases, and 14 bases separated the two germline ends. CDR3 length: 14 residues. The CDR3, as DNA: TGTGCCATCACGGAGAACGGAATAAACACTGAAGCTTTCTTT. Translation gives CAITENGINTEAFF.